A single T cell receptor beta chain is shown here with its context. V dropped 2 bases and J dropped 4; count of bases not matched to a gene: 7. The CDR3 covers 15 residues. The germline CDR1 and CDR2 sequences are MNHNS and SASEGT. An amount of RNA that ranged from about 0.45 to 1 ug was reverse transcribed with random hexamers. TCRdb fed the immunoSEQ multiplex PCR reads into MiXCR, producing one record per CDR3 protein. The table has about 80,000 distinct CDR3 sequences, about 94% seen once. This entry belongs to a study of CD8 T cells in Susac syndrome. Healthy donors were controls matched for age and sex. In contrast to the negatively isolated CD8+ and CD4+ T cells, TEMRA cells were FACS-enriched.

The gene calls are TRBV6-1 and TRBJ2-5; 7 nucleotides align to TRBD2. Material: CD8+ T cells from PBMCs. The sequence derives from a human donor in good health. CDR3 sequence: CASSELAGALETQYF. For the CDR3, the DNA is TGTGCCAGCAGTGAATTGGCGGGAGCATTAGAGACCCAGTACTTC.